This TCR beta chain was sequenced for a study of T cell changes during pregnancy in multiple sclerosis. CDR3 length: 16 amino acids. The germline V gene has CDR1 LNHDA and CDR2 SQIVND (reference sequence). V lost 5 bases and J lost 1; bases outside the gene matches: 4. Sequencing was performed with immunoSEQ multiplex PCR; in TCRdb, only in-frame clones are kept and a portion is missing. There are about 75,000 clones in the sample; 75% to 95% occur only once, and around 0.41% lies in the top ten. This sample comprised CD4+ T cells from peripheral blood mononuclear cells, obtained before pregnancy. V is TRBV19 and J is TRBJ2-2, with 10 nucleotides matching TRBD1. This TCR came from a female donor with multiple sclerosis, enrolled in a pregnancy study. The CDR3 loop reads CASSLRTGGNTGELFF. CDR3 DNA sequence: TGTGCCAGTAGTCTAAGGACAGGGGGGAACACCGGGGAGCTGTTTTTT.